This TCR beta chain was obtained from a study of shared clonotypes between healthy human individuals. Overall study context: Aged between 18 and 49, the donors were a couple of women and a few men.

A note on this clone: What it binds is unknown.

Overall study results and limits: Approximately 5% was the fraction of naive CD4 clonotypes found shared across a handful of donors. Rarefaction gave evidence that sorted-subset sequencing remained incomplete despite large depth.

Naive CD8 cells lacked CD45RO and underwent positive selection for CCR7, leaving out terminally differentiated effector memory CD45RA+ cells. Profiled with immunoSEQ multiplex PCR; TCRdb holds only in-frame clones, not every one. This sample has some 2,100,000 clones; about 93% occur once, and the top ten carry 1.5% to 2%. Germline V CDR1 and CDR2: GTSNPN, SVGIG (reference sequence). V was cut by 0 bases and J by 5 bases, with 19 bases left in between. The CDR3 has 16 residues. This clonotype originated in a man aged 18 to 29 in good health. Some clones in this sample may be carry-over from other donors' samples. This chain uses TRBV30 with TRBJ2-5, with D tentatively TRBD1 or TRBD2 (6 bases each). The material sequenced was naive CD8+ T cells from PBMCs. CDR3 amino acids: CAWSVPWGASWETQYF. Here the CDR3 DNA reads TGTGCCTGGAGTGTTCCCTGGGGGGCCTCTTGGGAGACCCAGTACTTC.